This TCR beta chain was profiled in a study of a mutant IDH1 vaccine in newly diagnosed glioma (dated by TCRdb to about 2021). General notes on the study: Vaccination began 4-6 weeks after radiotherapy alone, or alongside temozolomide cycles in the chemotherapy-containing groups. Six visits were used for peripheral blood collection: V03 (baseline), V05, V07, V10, V12 and V13. Before enrollment, patients had received standard therapy of radiotherapy alone, temozolomide alone, or radiochemotherapy with temozolomide; most received the combination. Longitudinal TCRB deep sequencing was done for roughly 23 treated patients, wherever samples were available for exploratory analyses. The roughly 32 treated patients were roughly 62% male and around 40% female, with a mean age of roughly 42 years. The week-35 safety follow-up was designated visit V12, and the week-47 end of study was designated visit V13.

About this clone itself: Its specific antigen is unknown. No qualities accompany the bases; no much larger clone lies one base away.

The protocol used for the library was the immunoSEQ multiplex PCR assay. The hsTCRB Kit was used according to the manufacturer's protocol to amplify rearranged TCR beta chain sequences. TCRB libraries were sequenced on an Illumina MiSeq. The published analysis was carried out like this. The proprietary platform of the kit vendor was used for demultiplexing, trimming and gene mapping. The table comes from immuneACCESS by way of TCRdb, which keeps in-frame sequences with V and J called. Part of the clones is missing from these tables; in studies checked, under half for an unresolved V gene and the rest for unknown reasons. V and J calls and clone size come straight from that table; D and trimming were deduced from the DNA. Recorded for this sample are more than 50,000 clones; roughly two thirds of them occurred a single time. The biggest ten clones account for 4% to 6% of the sample. Summary of the overall study and its limitations: According to the authors, sample limitations meant that analyses of patient blood samples could not be reproduced. Pseudoprogression seemed to be unrelated to changes in the top peripheral T cell clonotypes found by TCRB sequencing. Immune responses induced by the vaccine were seen in around 94% of patients across multiple MHC alleles. Availability determined which PBMC samples were chosen for TCRB deep sequencing.

The time point label here, explained by the study, means: week 47, end of study. Each vaccine dose, consisting of 300 ug of a 20-mer mutant IDH1 peptide in Montanide, was administered subcutaneously with topical imiquimod. Eight vaccinations were administered to patients in weeks 1, 3, 5, 7, 11, 15, 19 and 23, corresponding to visits V03 through V10. The donors had newly diagnosed IDH1-mutant astrocytomas of WHO grade 3 or 4 that showed loss of nuclear ATRX. The samples were drawn from NOA16, a multicentre, single-arm, open-label phase I trial in Germany that tested a mutant IDH1 peptide vaccine in humans for the first time. The DNeasy Blood and Tissue Kit was used to extract genomic DNA from EDTA blood for TCRB sequencing. Sequenced here: peripheral blood mononuclear cells (PBMCs), sampled from a glioma patient whose treatment included an IDH1 peptide vaccine. This receptor was taken from a man aged 40-49 years with glioma. Some clones in this sample may be carry-over from other donors' samples.

Read as DNA, the sequence is TGCGCCAGCAGTGAGTCTTGGTCCCAGGGTTACACTGAAGCTTTCTTT. The encoded protein is CASSESWSQGYTEAFF. Recombination joined TRBV10-2 with TRBJ1-1, and TRBD1 may be the D gene, going by 5 matching bases. V and J lose 0 bases and 3 bases, and a span of 14 bases separates them. Including the terminal cysteine and phenylalanine, the CDR3 comprises 16 residues. Only CDR3 DNA is held: 48 bases, read in frame from base 1. Taken from the germline V gene, the CDR1 and CDR2 loops are WSHSY and SAAADI.